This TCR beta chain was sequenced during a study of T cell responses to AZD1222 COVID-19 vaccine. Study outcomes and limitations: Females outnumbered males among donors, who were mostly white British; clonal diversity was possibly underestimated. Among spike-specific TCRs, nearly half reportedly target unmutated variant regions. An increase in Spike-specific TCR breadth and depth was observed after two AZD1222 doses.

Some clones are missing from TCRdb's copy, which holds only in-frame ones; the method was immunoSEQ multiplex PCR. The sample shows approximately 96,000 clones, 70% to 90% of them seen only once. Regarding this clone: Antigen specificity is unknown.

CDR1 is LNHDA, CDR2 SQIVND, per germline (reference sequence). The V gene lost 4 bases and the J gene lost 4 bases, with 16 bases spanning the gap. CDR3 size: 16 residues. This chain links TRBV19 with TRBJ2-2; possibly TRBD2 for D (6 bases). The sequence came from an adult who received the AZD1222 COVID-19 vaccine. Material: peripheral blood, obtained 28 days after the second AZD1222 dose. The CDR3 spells CASSSTGGVSTGELFF. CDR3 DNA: TGTGCCAGTAGTAGCACGGGCGGGGTTAGCACCGGGGAGCTGTTTTTT.